These 24 T cell receptor beta chains came from one sample sequenced in a study of blood T cell repertoires in COVID-19. The table came from immunoSEQ multiplex PCR; TCRdb's copy has only in-frame clones and leaves some out. The table includes roughly 100,000 clones, around 87% detected once. The specimen sequenced was peripheral blood. These TCRs come from a human donor in a cohort sampled during active COVID-19.

This sequence joins TRBV19 and TRBJ2-1, with TRBD2 identical over 11 bases. The V segment lost 7 bases and the J segment 4 bases; nucleotides outside the gene matches: 9. This CDR3 contains 16 residues. The germline CDR1 and CDR2 sequences are LNHDA and SQIVND (reference sequence). This CDR3 reads CASNRPTSGGYNEQFF. DNA for the CDR3: TGTGCCAGTAACCGCCCAACTAGCGGGGGATACAATGAGCAGTTCTTC.

This chain joins TRBV19 and TRBJ2-3; 9 nucleotides align to TRBD2. The J segment lost 6 bases and the V segment lost 8 bases, leaving 6 bases of the junction unmatched. Germline CDR1 reads LNHDA; CDR2 reads SQIVND (reference sequence). The CDR3 loop spans 13 amino acids. CDR3 in amino acids: CASGAGGVDTQYF. DNA for the CDR3: TGTGCCAGTGGCGCGGGGGGGGTGGATACGCAGTATTTT.

The chain is built from TRBV28 and TRBJ2-7, with D tentatively TRBD1 (9 bases). Trimming stripped 5 bases from V and 5 bases from J, with 19 bases between. Germline CDR1 and CDR2: MDHEN and SYDVKM. CDR3 length equals 15 residues. CDR3: CASSPGGTGNNEQYF. The CDR3 bases are TGTGCCAGCAGTCCGGGGGGGACAGGGAACAACGAGCAGTACTTC.

This rearrangement joins TRBV3-1 (or the pseudogene TRBV3-2) to TRBJ1-2; no definite D call. V lost 3 bases and J lost 7, with 15 bases in between. The germline V gene has CDR1 LGHDT and CDR2 YNNKEL (reference sequence). This CDR3 is built from 14 residues. Here the CDR3 reads CASSQLEGQSGYTF. CDR3 bases: TGTGCCAGCAGCCAGCTAGAGGGTCAATCTGGCTACACCTTC.

This clone was counted between two and nine times. The V gene is TRBV20-1, the J gene TRBJ1-2; TRBD1 matches at 8 bases. Germline loops: CDR1 DFQATT, CDR2 SNEGSKA (reference sequence). The CDR3 spans 13 residues. V shed 3 bases, J shed 4 bases, and the junction held 4 bases outside the gene matches. The CDR3 DNA is TGCAGTGCTAGTACTACAGGGGGCTATGGCTACACCTTC. It translates to CSASTTGGYGYTF.

The chain has TRBV25-1 and TRBJ1-2; a possible D gene is TRBD1 (5 bases). The CDR3 is 13 amino acids. V lost 4 bases, J lost 5 bases, and 11 bases lay in between. Germline CDR1 and CDR2: MGHDK and SYGVNS. In DNA, the CDR3 is TGTGCCAGCAGTGGGGGCGTCGGTTATGGCTACACCTTC. Amino acids: CASSGGVGYGYTF.

The chain recombines TRBV5-5 with TRBJ1-2; maybe TRBD1 (6 bases). This CDR3 has 13 amino acids. Trimming left V 3 bases short and J 0 bases short, with 6 bases between. Germline lookup yields CDR1 SGHKS and CDR2 YYEKEE (reference sequence). The CDR3 coding sequence is TGTGCCAGCAGCTGGGACACTAACTATGGCTACACCTTC. The encoded protein is CASSWDTNYGYTF.

The rearrangement joins TRBV4-3 to TRBJ1-5, with TRBD1 matching over 7 bases. Germline CDR1 reads LGHNA; CDR2 reads YSLEER. The CDR3 totals 15 residues. The ends lost 5 bases at V and 0 bases at J; junction bases unmatched: 4. The CDR3 protein is CASSEDRNSNQPQHF. Written as DNA, the CDR3 is TGCGCCAGCAGCGAGGACAGGAATAGCAATCAGCCCCAGCATTTT.

This chain joins TRBV7-3 and TRBJ2-3; 8 bases map to TRBD2. V was clipped by 5 bases and J by 8 bases; unmatched bases: 3. Germline CDR1 SGHTA, CDR2 FQGTGA. The CDR3 spans 12 residues. CDR3 DNA sequence: TGTGCCAGCAGCGGGACTAGGGGTACGCAGTATTTT. This gives the protein CASSGTRGTQYF.

The chain carries TRBV13 and TRBJ1-4, with D perhaps TRBD1 (5 bases). The CDR3 spans 15 residues. Trimming left V 5 bases short and J 6 bases short, with 16 bases between. CDR1 and CDR2 (germline): PRHDT, FYEKMQ (reference sequence). This chain's CDR3 is CASSPGGGEHEKLFF. For the CDR3, the DNA is TGTGCCAGCAGCCCGGGCGGGGGGGAGCATGAAAAACTGTTTTTT.

This chain links TRBV5-1 with TRBJ1-5; tentative D call: TRBD1 (6 bases). This CDR3 is built from 14 residues. Germline CDR1 and CDR2: SGHRS and YFSETQ. V lost 4 bases and J 4 bases, leaving 12 bases between the germline ends. The CDR3 reads CASSETGENQPQHF. For the CDR3, the DNA is TGCGCCAGCAGCGAGACAGGTGAAAATCAGCCCCAGCATTTT.

V is TRBV3-1 (or the pseudogene TRBV3-2) and J is TRBJ1-1, with D possibly matching TRBD1 (5 bases). V gave up 4 bases and J gave up 11 bases, with 17 bases separating them. The germline CDR1 and CDR2 sequences are LGHDT and YNNKEL (reference sequence). This CDR3 spans 13 amino acids. CDR3 loop: CASSLSRTKRAFF. The CDR3 nucleotides are TGTGCCAGCAGCCTCTCCCGGACAAAGAGGGCTTTCTTT.

This chain uses TRBV28 with TRBJ1-1; 7 bases map to TRBD1. Trimming removed 3 bases from V and 8 bases from J; junction bases left unmatched: 3. From germline, CDR1 is MDHEN and CDR2 SYDVKM. CDR3 length: 12 amino acids. The CDR3 DNA is TGTGCCAGCAGTTTCGGGACAGCCGAAGCTTTCTTT. Translating it yields CASSFGTAEAFF. Combining the CDR3 with reference TRBV28 and TRBJ1-1 gives the whole variable domain DVKVTQSSRYLVKRTGEKVFLECVQDMDHENMFWYRQDPGLGLRLIYFSYDVKMKEKGDIPEGYSVSREKKERFSLILESASTNQTSMYLCASSFGTAEAFFGQGTRLTVV.

The chain couples TRBV12-3 or TRBV12-4 to TRBJ2-5; D ambiguous. Trimming pared 10 bases from V and 6 bases from J, leaving 12 bases between. CDR3 length: 11 residues. The DNA of the CDR3 is TGTGCCACTACGTCAGGCCAGACCCAGTACTTC. It encodes CATTSGQTQYF.

The chain combines TRBV9 with TRBJ2-5, with unresolved D. CDR1 and CDR2 from the germline V gene are SGDLS and YYNGEE. The ends were cut back, 0 bases at V and 1 base at J, with 13 bases in the middle. The CDR3 runs to 16 residues. The DNA of the CDR3 is TGTGCCAGCAGCGTAGGGGCAGTCCAGACCCAAGAGACCCAGTACTTC. This sequence encodes CASSVGAVQTQETQYF. Variable domain in full (rest from reference TRBV9 and TRBJ2-5): DSGVTQTPKHLITATGQRVTLRCSPRSGDLSVYWYQQSLDQGLQFLIQYYNGEERAKGNILERFSAQQFPDLHSELNLSSLELGDSALYFCASSVGAVQTQETQYFGPGTRLLVL.

The genes are TRBV19 and TRBJ2-1; D is possibly TRBD2 (6 bases). V dropped 7 bases and J dropped 8 bases, with 18 bases sitting between them. The CDR3 length is 14 residues. The germline gives CDR1 LNHDA, CDR2 SQIVND (reference sequence). In nucleotides, the CDR3 is TGTGCCAGTAACAGACACCCGGGGGAGGATGAGCAGTTCTTC. Translated: CASNRHPGEDEQFF.

V gene TRBV4-1 combines with J gene TRBJ1-2, with TRBD1 identical over 8 bases. Losses at the gene ends were 0 bases for V and 4 bases for J; bases not matched to a gene: 4. Looked up from germline, CDR1 is MGHRA and CDR2 is YSYEKL. This CDR3 region has 15 residues. This CDR3 reads CASSQDGQGGYGYTF. In DNA form, the CDR3 reads TGCGCCAGCAGCCAAGATGGACAGGGTGGCTATGGCTACACCTTC.

The chain has TRBV6-5 and TRBJ2-1; TRBD2 matches at 11 bases. The CDR3 runs 16 residues. Germline trimming cut 1 base from V and 3 bases from J; bases unmatched to any gene: 2. Germline V gene lookup returns CDR1 MNHEY and CDR2 SVGAGI. CDR3: CASSYFLAGGYNEQFF. CDR3 DNA: TGTGCCAGCAGTTACTTTCTAGCGGGGGGCTACAATGAGCAGTTCTTC.

V usage is TRBV19 and J usage is TRBJ1-1, with 9 bases aligning to TRBD1. Germline CDR1 LNHDA, CDR2 SQIVND (reference sequence). V trimming: 5 bases; J trimming: 0 bases; junction bases outside the gene matches: 4. The CDR3 runs to 15 residues. CDR3 region: CASSQGQGLNTEAFF. The CDR3 bases are TGTGCCAGTAGTCAAGGACAGGGGCTGAACACTGAAGCTTTCTTT.

CDR3 in DNA: TGTGCCAGCAGATCTACAGGGGTGGATAATTCACCCCTCCACTTT. This gives the protein CASRSTGVDNSPLHF. The rearrangement links TRBV7-2 to TRBJ1-6, with 7 positions matching TRBD1. This CDR3 has 15 residues. The V and J ends lost 6 bases and 5 bases, in that order; junction bases with no gene match: 7. Germline loops: CDR1 SGHTA, CDR2 FQGNSA.

This clone was observed a single time. The chain employs TRBV9 and TRBJ2-5; 11 bases agree with TRBD1. This CDR3 is 14 amino acids long. Trimming removed 4 bases from V and 6 bases from J; junction bases left unmatched: 5. CDR1 is SGDLS and CDR2 is YYNGEE in the germline V gene. CDR3 residues: CASSTGQGAKTQYF. For the CDR3, the DNA is TGTGCCAGCAGCACCGGACAGGGGGCAAAGACCCAGTACTTC. Filled out from reference TRBV9 and TRBJ2-5, the complete variable domain reads DSGVTQTPKHLITATGQRVTLRCSPRSGDLSVYWYQQSLDQGLQFLIQYYNGEERAKGNILERFSAQQFPDLHSELNLSSLELGDSALYFCASSTGQGAKTQYFGPGTRLLVL.

This chain connects TRBV5-6 to TRBJ1-2, with TRBD1 as a possible D gene (5 bases). The V gene lost 4 bases and the J gene lost 5 bases, with 9 bases spanning the gap. CDR1 is SGHDT, CDR2 YYEEEE, per germline. The CDR3 has 12 amino acids. DNA for the CDR3: TGTGCCAGCAGCCTCGGGGGGTATGGCTACACCTTC. Translation: CASSLGGYGYTF.

This CDR3 reads CASSLDSVTEAFF. The CDR3 bases are TGTGCCAGCAGCTTAGACAGTGTGACTGAAGCTTTCTTT. This sequence joins TRBV7-9 and TRBJ1-1; D is unresolved. Trimming cost V 1 base and J 5 bases, with 8 bases left between them. In germline, CDR1 is SEHNR, CDR2 FQNEAQ (reference sequence). This CDR3 is 13 amino acids long.

The chain couples TRBV5-1 to TRBJ1-1, with 8 bases matching TRBD1. This CDR3 is built from 15 residues. Unmatched junction bases numbered 14, after V lost 9 bases and J lost 4 bases. The germline V gene encodes CDR1 SGHRS and CDR2 YFSETQ. CDR3: CATKGGITGGTEAFF. CDR3 DNA sequence: TGCGCCACCAAAGGAGGTATAACAGGGGGCACTGAAGCTTTCTTT.